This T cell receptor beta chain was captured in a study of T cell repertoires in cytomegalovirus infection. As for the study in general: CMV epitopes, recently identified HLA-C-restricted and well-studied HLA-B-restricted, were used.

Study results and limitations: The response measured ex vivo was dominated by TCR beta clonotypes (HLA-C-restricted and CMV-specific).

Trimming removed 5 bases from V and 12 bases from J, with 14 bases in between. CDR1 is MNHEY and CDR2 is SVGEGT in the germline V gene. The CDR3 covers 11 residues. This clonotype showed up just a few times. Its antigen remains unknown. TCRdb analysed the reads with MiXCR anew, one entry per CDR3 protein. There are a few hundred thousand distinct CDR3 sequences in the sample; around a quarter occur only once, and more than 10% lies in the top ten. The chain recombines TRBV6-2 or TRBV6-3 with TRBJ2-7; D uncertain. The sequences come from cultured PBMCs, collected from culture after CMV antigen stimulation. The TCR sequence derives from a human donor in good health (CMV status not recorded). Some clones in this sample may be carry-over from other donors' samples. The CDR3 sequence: CASSVTGRRYF. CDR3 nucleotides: TGTGCCAGCAGTGTAACCGGGCGAAGGTACTTC.